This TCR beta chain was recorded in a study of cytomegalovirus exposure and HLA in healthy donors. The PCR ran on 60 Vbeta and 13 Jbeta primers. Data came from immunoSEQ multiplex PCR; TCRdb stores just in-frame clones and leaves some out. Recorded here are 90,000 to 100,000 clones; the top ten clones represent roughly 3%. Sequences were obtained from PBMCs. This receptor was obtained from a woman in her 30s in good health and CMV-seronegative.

CDR3 loop: CASSQRTGEAFF. The CDR3, as DNA: TGCGCCAGCAGCCAGCGGACAGGTGAAGCTTTCTTT. The chain joins TRBV4-1 to TRBJ1-1; 7 nucleotides line up with TRBD1. The V and J ends lost 3 bases and 7 bases, in that order; junction bases with no gene match: 2. This CDR3 has 12 residues. Germline V gene data show CDR1 as MGHRA and CDR2 as YSYEKL.